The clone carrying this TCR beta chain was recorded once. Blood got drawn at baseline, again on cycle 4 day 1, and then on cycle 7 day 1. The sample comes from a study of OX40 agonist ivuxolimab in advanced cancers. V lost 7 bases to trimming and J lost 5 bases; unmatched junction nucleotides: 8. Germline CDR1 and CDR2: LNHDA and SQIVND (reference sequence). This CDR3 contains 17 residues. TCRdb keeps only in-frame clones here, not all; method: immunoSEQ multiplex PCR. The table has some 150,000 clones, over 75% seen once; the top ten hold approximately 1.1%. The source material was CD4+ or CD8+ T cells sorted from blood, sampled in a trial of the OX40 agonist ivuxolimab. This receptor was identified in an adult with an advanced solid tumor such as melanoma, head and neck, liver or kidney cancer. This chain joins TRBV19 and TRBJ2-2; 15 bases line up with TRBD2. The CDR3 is CASIRGLAGGPTGELFF. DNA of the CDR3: TGTGCCAGTATTCGTGGACTAGCGGGAGGGCCTACCGGGGAGCTGTTTTTT.